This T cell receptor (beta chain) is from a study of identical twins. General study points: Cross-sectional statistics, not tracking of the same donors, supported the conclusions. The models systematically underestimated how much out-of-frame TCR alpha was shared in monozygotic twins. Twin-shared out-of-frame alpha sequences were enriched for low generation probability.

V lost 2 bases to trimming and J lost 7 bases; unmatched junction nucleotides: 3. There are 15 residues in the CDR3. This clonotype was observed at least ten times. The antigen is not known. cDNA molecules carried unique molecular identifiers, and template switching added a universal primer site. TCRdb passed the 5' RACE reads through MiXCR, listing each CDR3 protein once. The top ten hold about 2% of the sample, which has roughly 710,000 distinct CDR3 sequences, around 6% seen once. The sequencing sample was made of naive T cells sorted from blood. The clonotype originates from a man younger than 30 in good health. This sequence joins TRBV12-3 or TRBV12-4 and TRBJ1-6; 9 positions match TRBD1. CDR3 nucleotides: TGTGCCAGCAGTTTATGGGACAGGGCGAATTCACCCCTCCACTTT. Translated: CASSLWDRANSPLHF.